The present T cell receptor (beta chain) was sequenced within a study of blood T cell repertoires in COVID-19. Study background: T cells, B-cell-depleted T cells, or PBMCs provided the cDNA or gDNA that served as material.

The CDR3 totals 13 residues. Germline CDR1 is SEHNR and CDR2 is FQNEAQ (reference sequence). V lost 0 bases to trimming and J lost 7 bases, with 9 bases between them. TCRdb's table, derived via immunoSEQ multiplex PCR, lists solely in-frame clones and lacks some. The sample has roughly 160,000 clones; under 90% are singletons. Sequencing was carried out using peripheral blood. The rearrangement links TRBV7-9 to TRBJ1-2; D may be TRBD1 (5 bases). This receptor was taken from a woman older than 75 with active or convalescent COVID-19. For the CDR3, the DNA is TGTGCCAGCAGCTTAGCAGGGGTTGGTGGCTACACCTTC. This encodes CASSLAGVGGYTF.